This T cell receptor beta chain stems from a study of T cells after posttransplantation cyclophosphamide. Overall study findings and caveats: Blood and skin or GI T cell repertoires showed limited TRB overlap.

Per germline, CDR1 SGHAT and CDR2 FQNNGV. CDR3 size: 14 residues. V dropped 5 bases and J dropped 4 bases, with 13 bases sitting between them. This clone was seen many times. The antigen remains undetermined. The repertoire was sequenced with immunoSEQ multiplex PCR; TCRdb's copy has only in-frame clones and lacks some. Listed for the sample are 42,000 or so clones, none seen a single time. The rearrangement joins TRBV11-2 to TRBJ2-3; D is perhaps TRBD2 (5 bases). The sequence derives from a woman aged 50 to 65 in good health and a related stem cell transplant donor. Material: PBMCs. Written as DNA, the CDR3 is TGTGCCAGCAGCCGAGCCCCGAGGGCAGATACGCAGTATTTT. Translated, it gives CASSRAPRADTQYF.